A single sample gave rise to the 25 T cell receptor beta chains below, sequenced in a study of blood T cell repertoires in COVID-19. Repertoires were generated with immunoSEQ multiplex PCR, while TCRdb's copy carries only in-frame clones and drops some. The table records hundreds of thousands of clones, around 84% of them present only once. What was sequenced was peripheral blood. All receptors derive from an elderly woman with active or convalescent COVID-19.

The chain couples TRBV11-2 to TRBJ1-2; TRBD1 agrees at 7 bases. The CDR3 is 16 residues long. The germline CDR1 and CDR2 sequences are SGHAT and FQNNGV. The junction had 10 bases not matched to a gene; V was cut back by 5 bases and J by 1 base. The DNA for the CDR3 is TGTGCCAGCAGCGCCCAAGGGGGCAGAAATAACTATGGCTACACCTTC. This gives the protein CASSAQGGRNNYGYTF.

This clone appeared a few times. The rearrangement links TRBV11-2 to TRBJ2-6, with TRBD1 as a possible D gene (6 bases). The CDR3 is made up of 17 amino acids. V lost 5 bases, J lost 0 bases, and 14 bases lay in between. Germline CDR1 and CDR2: SGHAT and FQNNGV. In nucleotides, the CDR3 is TGTGCCAGCAGCCCAGGGGTGGGAAGCTCTGGGGCCAACGTCCTGACTTTC. Its translation: CASSPGVGSSGANVLTF.

The table lists this clone with a count of one. This sequence joins TRBV7-2 and TRBJ2-3; 12 nucleotides agree with TRBD2. CDR3 length: 15 amino acids. V lost 3 bases, J lost 4 bases, and 2 bases stayed unmatched. The germline V gene encodes CDR1 SGHTA and CDR2 FQGNSA. In DNA, the CDR3 is TGTGCCAGCAGCTTCAGACTAGCGGGGGCAGATACGCAGTATTTT. It translates to CASSFRLAGADTQYF.

This clone has just one count. The J gene is TRBJ1-2, the V gene TRBV28; D is possibly TRBD1 (6 bases). Germline V gene sequence: CDR1 MDHEN, CDR2 SYDVKM. CDR3 length: 15 residues. Trimming took 5 bases from V and 4 from J, leaving 17 bases between them. CDR3 sequence (DNA): TGTGCCAGCAGTCCCCCTACCAGGGGTGGCTATGGCTACACCTTC. Protein product: CASSPPTRGGYGYTF.

Here the CDR3 reads CASSWGLAGVEQYF. Here the CDR3 DNA reads TGCGCCAGCAGCTGGGGACTAGCGGGAGTCGAGCAGTACTTC. The chain uses TRBV5-1 and TRBJ2-7; 14 positions match TRBD2. V trimming: 3 bases; J trimming: 6 bases; junction bases outside the gene matches: 2. The CDR3 loop spans 14 amino acids. The germline gives CDR1 SGHRS, CDR2 YFSETQ.

This chain uses TRBV6-1 with TRBJ2-1; 7 bases match TRBD2. The germline V gene has CDR1 MNHNS and CDR2 SASEGT. The CDR3 loop spans 17 amino acids. V gave up 0 bases and J gave up 6 bases; unmatched junction bases: 11. The CDR3 protein is CASSEAGWEGLINEQFF. Here the CDR3 DNA reads TGTGCCAGCAGTGAAGCTGGGTGGGAGGGCCTAATCAATGAGCAGTTCTTC.

The chain carries TRBV19 and TRBJ2-2; 7 nucleotides agree with TRBD2. Per the germline V gene, CDR1 is LNHDA and CDR2 is SQIVND (reference sequence). The CDR3 is made up of 15 amino acids. Trimming at V came to 4 bases and at J to 0 bases, leaving 2 bases not matched to a gene. In DNA, the CDR3 is TGTGCCAGTAGTAGAGCGGGGACGAACACCGGGGAGCTGTTTTTT. Translated, it gives CASSRAGTNTGELFF.

As regards this clone: Other DNA sequences in the sample encode the same CDR3. CDR3 region: CASSSTSVYNEQFF. The CDR3 DNA reads as TGTGCCAGCAGCTCCACCAGCGTCTACAATGAGCAGTTCTTC. The rearrangement uses TRBV9 and TRBJ2-1, with D hard to call. Germline CDR1 and CDR2: SGDLS and YYNGEE. This CDR3 spans 14 amino acids. Trimming left V 4 bases short and J 3 bases short, with 11 bases between.

This chain connects TRBV19 to TRBJ2-7; 7 bases are a match to TRBD1. The V gene's germline CDR1 is LNHDA and CDR2 SQIVND (reference sequence). The CDR3 contains 16 residues. The ends lost 4 bases at V and 0 bases at J; junction bases unmatched: 9. The CDR3 region has the DNA TGTGCCAGTAGTACGCATACAGGGGTGAGCTCCTACGAGCAGTACTTC. This translates into CASSTHTGVSSYEQYF.

The chain is built from TRBV18 and TRBJ2-3; D gene uncertain. This CDR3 spans 13 amino acids. Germline CDR1 reads KGHSH; CDR2 reads LQKENI. V was cut by 2 bases and J by 3 bases, with 6 bases left in between. The CDR3 is CASSPFGTDTQYF. DNA for the CDR3: TGTGCCAGCTCACCATTCGGTACAGATACGCAGTATTTT. Looking up the rest from reference TRBV18 and TRBJ2-3 gives the full variable domain: NAGVMQNPRHLVRRRGQEARLRCSPMKGHSHVYWYRQLPEEGLKFMVYLQKENIIDESGMPKERFSAEFPKEGPSILRIQQVVRGDSAAYFCASSPFGTDTQYFGPGTRLTVL.

V gene TRBV4-3 combines with J gene TRBJ2-1; 8 bases agree with TRBD2. CDR3 length: 15 amino acids. Trimming removed 3 bases from V and 1 base from J; junction bases left unmatched: 2. Germline CDR1 is LGHNA and CDR2 is YSLEER. CDR3 protein: CASSQGLDSYNEQFF. The DNA of the CDR3 is TGCGCCAGCAGCCAGGGACTAGATTCCTACAATGAGCAGTTCTTC.

This clone was counted only a few times. This rearrangement joins TRBV20-1 to TRBJ2-2; D gene uncertain. V shed 7 bases and J shed 1 base, with 4 bases lying between them. CDR3 length equals 11 residues. CDR1 is DFQATT and CDR2 is SNEGSKA in the germline V gene (reference sequence). CDR3 DNA: TGCAGTGGTCAGAACACCGGGGAGCTGTTTTTT. Protein: CSGQNTGELFF.

This clone has more than one count but fewer than ten. The chain recombines TRBV3-1 (or the pseudogene TRBV3-2) with TRBJ2-2; the D gene is possibly TRBD1 (6 bases). The germline gives CDR1 LGHDT, CDR2 YNNKEL (reference sequence). Trimming cost V 0 bases and J 7 bases, with 12 bases left between them. The CDR3 is made up of 15 amino acids. The CDR3 sequence: CASSQDGTHVGELFF. In DNA, the CDR3 is TGTGCCAGCAGCCAAGATGGGACACATGTCGGGGAGCTGTTTTTT.

V usage is TRBV2 and J usage is TRBJ2-7; 8 bases align to TRBD1. The CDR3 runs 12 residues. Per germline, CDR1 SNHLY and CDR2 FYNNEI. With 7 bases clipped from V and 6 bases from J, the junction kept 5 bases outside the gene matches. The CDR3 is CASKQGAGEQYF. The CDR3 DNA reads TGTGCCAGCAAGCAGGGGGCCGGCGAGCAGTACTTC. Looking up the rest from reference TRBV2 and TRBJ2-7 gives the full variable domain: EPEVTQTPSHQVTQMGQEVILRCVPISNHLYFYWYRQILGQKVEFLVSFYNNEISEKSEIFDDQFSVERPDGSNFTLKIRSTKLEDSAMYFCASKQGAGEQYFGPGTRLTVT.

V and J are TRBV10-3 and TRBJ1-6, with 9 bases matching TRBD1. The CDR3 loop spans 18 amino acids. CDR1 is ENHRY and CDR2 is SYGVKD in the germline V gene. V shed 8 bases, J shed 3 bases, and the junction held 14 bases outside the gene matches. For the CDR3, the DNA is TGTGCCATCGGGCGGGGACAGGGATCGGTGGGCTATAATTCACCCCTCCACTTT. Translated, it gives CAIGRGQGSVGYNSPLHF.

The V call is TRBV3-1 (or the pseudogene TRBV3-2), the J call TRBJ2-2; D perhaps matches TRBD2 (6 bases). Trimming stripped 3 bases from V and 1 base from J, with 9 bases between. This CDR3 is 15 amino acids long. The germline CDR1 and CDR2 sequences are LGHDT and YNNKEL (reference sequence). The CDR3 loop is CASSHRLGNTGELFF. The CDR3 DNA follows: TGTGCCAGCAGCCACCGACTAGGGAACACCGGGGAGCTGTTTTTT.

This rearrangement joins TRBV28 to TRBJ1-2, with D perhaps TRBD1 (6 bases). CDR3 size: 13 residues. The V gene's germline CDR1 is MDHEN and CDR2 SYDVKM. V lost 7 bases to trimming and J lost 4 bases, with 13 bases between them. In nucleotides, the CDR3 is TGTGCCAGCATGCAGGGGTTTATCTATGGCTACACCTTC. Amino acid sequence: CASMQGFIYGYTF.

The rearrangement links TRBV6-4 to TRBJ2-1; D unresolved. The CDR3 sequence is 16 residues long. V was shortened by 2 bases and J by 9 bases, with 20 bases between the two germline ends. The V gene's germline CDR1 is MRHNA and CDR2 SNTAGT. The CDR3: CASSDLQYKIVVEQFF. CDR3 nucleotide sequence: TGTGCCAGCAGTGACCTCCAATATAAAATAGTGGTTGAGCAGTTCTTC.

V gene TRBV10-3 combines with J gene TRBJ1-3; D is possibly TRBD1 (6 bases). V was clipped by 4 bases and J by 7 bases, with 26 bases between them. This CDR3 has 18 residues. The germline V gene has CDR1 ENHRY and CDR2 SYGVKD. This chain's CDR3 is CAISALGAGAQKGNTIYF. Here the CDR3 DNA reads TGTGCCATCAGTGCCCTCGGAGCGGGGGCTCAGAAAGGGAACACCATATATTTT.

A word on this clone: Additional DNA sequences in this sample encode the identical CDR3. The CDR3 bases are TGTGCCACCAGTGACGGTAAAGGGGGCGGGGCTGGGGCCAACGTCCTGACTTTC. Encoded protein: CATSDGKGGGAGANVLTF. V is TRBV24-1 and J is TRBJ2-6; D may be TRBD1 (7 bases). V lost 4 bases and J lost 2, with 17 bases in between. Per the germline V gene, CDR1 is KGHDR and CDR2 is SFDVKD. The CDR3 sequence is 18 residues long.

This chain links TRBV7-2 with TRBJ2-1; weak D call: TRBD1 (5 bases). The germline V gene encodes CDR1 SGHTA and CDR2 FQGNSA. Trimming removed 3 bases at V and 4 bases at J, with 7 bases between. The CDR3 is 13 amino acids. The CDR3 bases are TGTGCCAGCAGCTTTAACAGGTACAATGAGCAGTTCTTC. It yields the protein CASSFNRYNEQFF. Complete variable domain (other parts from reference TRBV7-2 and TRBJ2-1): GAGVSQSPSNKVTEKGKDVELRCDPISGHTALYWYRQSLGQGLEFLIYFQGNSAPDKSGLPSDRFSAERTGGSVSTLTIQRTQQEDSAVYLCASSFNRYNEQFFGPGTRLTVL.

This clone was detected only once. The rearrangement uses TRBV5-1 and TRBJ2-7; TRBD2 might be the D (5 bases). The germline gives CDR1 SGHRS, CDR2 YFSETQ. CDR3 length: 14 residues. The ends were cut back, 4 bases at V and 2 bases at J, with 13 bases in the middle. The CDR3 region is CASSHSGLTYEQYF. CDR3 DNA: TGCGCCAGCAGCCACAGCGGACTTACCTACGAGCAGTACTTC.

This chain links TRBV27 with TRBJ2-2; 7 bases map to TRBD1. The CDR3 loop spans 16 amino acids. Germline CDR1 is MNHEY and CDR2 is SMNVEV (reference sequence). Losses at the gene ends were 3 bases for V and 1 base for J; bases not matched to a gene: 5. DNA for the CDR3: TGTGCCAGCAGTTTCTTAACAGGGGTGAACACCGGGGAGCTGTTTTTT. Translation: CASSFLTGVNTGELFF.

The chain couples TRBV7-2 to TRBJ2-4, with D possibly being TRBD2 (5 bases). This CDR3 has 15 amino acids. With 4 bases removed from V and 3 bases from J, the gap between germline ends came to 13 bases. Germline CDR1 SGHTA, CDR2 FQGNSA. In nucleotides, the CDR3 is TGTGCCAGCAGCTCCCCCCAACTAGGCAAAAACATTCAGTACTTC. Protein: CASSSPQLGKNIQYF.

This clone showed up just a few times. Other DNA sequences in this specimen translate into the identical CDR3. The chain links TRBV18 to TRBJ2-2; perhaps TRBD1 as D (6 bases). CDR1 and CDR2 (germline): KGHSH, LQKENI. The CDR3 runs to 14 residues. V lost 3 bases and J 2 bases, leaving 7 bases between the germline ends. The CDR3 is CASSPGQNTGELFF. CDR3 nucleotide sequence: TGTGCCAGCTCACCGGGACAAAACACCGGGGAGCTGTTTTTT.